Listed here are 25 T cell receptor beta chains from one sample, sequenced in a study of blood T cell repertoires in COVID-19. Some clones are missing from TCRdb's copy, which holds only in-frame ones; the method was immunoSEQ multiplex PCR. The data contain tens of thousands of clones, 90% to 95% of them seen just once; the ten biggest clones take up about 5.8%. The material sequenced was peripheral blood. The receptors shown here come from a human donor in a cohort sampled during active COVID-19.

The chain has TRBV7-9 and TRBJ1-6; TRBD1 is a possible D gene (5 bases). V was cut by 1 base and J by 7 bases, with 11 bases left in between. Germline V gives CDR1 SEHNR, CDR2 FQNEAQ (reference sequence). The CDR3 has 15 amino acids. CDR3 sequence (DNA): TGTGCCAGCAGCTTAGGGCCCAGGGCGAATTCACCCCTCCACTTT. Translation gives CASSLGPRANSPLHF.

The V gene is TRBV10-3, the J gene TRBJ2-3; 12 positions agree with TRBD1. The CDR3 length is 15 residues. CDR1 is ENHRY, CDR2 SYGVKD, per germline. Unmatched junction bases numbered 3, after V lost 4 bases and J lost 4 bases. Written as DNA, the CDR3 is TGTGCCATCAGTGCCCGGGACAGGGGGCCAGATACGCAGTATTTT. Translated: CAISARDRGPDTQYF.

The chain has TRBV7-3 and TRBJ2-1, with TRBD2 identical over 11 bases. Per the germline V gene, CDR1 is SGHTA and CDR2 is FQGTGA. The ends lost 0 bases at V and 8 bases at J; junction bases unmatched: 6. This CDR3 contains 16 residues. The CDR3 here is CASSLTATSGVDEQFF. The CDR3 region has the DNA TGTGCCAGCAGCTTAACGGCGACTAGCGGGGTCGATGAGCAGTTCTTC.

The CDR3 DNA reads as TGTGCCAGCAGCCAAAGTACCACAGGGCAGGGCTATGGCTACACCTTC. It is translated as CASSQSTTGQGYGYTF. The V gene is TRBV4-2, the J gene TRBJ1-2, with D possibly matching TRBD1 (6 bases). V lost 2 bases and J lost 4, with 17 bases in between. Germline-derived CDR1 and CDR2 are LGHNA and YNFKEQ. CDR3 length: 16 amino acids.

The CDR3 is CASSSRGQPGREQYF. Written as DNA, the CDR3 is TGCGCCAGCAGCTCACGGGGACAGCCCGGGCGCGAGCAGTACTTC. The chain combines TRBV5-1 with TRBJ2-7; 7 positions match TRBD1. Looked up from germline, CDR1 is SGHRS and CDR2 is YFSETQ. The J segment lost 6 bases and the V segment lost 3 bases, leaving 12 bases of the junction unmatched. This CDR3 region has 15 residues.

This chain uses TRBV7-2 with TRBJ2-7; 7 bases are a match to TRBD2. The CDR3 is 14 amino acids. Trimming removed 0 bases from V and 5 bases from J; junction bases left unmatched: 4. Germline loops: CDR1 SGHTA, CDR2 FQGNSA. CDR3 DNA sequence: TGTGCCAGCAGCTTAGCCACTAGCGTAAACGAGCAGTACTTC. As protein: CASSLATSVNEQYF.

The J gene is TRBJ2-5, the V gene TRBV3-1 (or the pseudogene TRBV3-2), with TRBD2 matching over 7 bases. The CDR3 has 16 amino acids. CDR1 is LGHDT, CDR2 YNNKEL, per germline (reference sequence). The junction had 6 bases not matched to a gene; V was cut back by 2 bases and J by 0 bases. Written as DNA, the CDR3 is TGTGCCAGCAGCCAATCGCCCAGCGGGGACCAAGAGACCCAGTACTTC. Translated: CASSQSPSGDQETQYF.

The chain uses TRBV19 and TRBJ1-5; 9 nucleotides agree with TRBD1. The germline V gene encodes CDR1 LNHDA and CDR2 SQIVND (reference sequence). With 10 bases clipped from V and 3 bases from J, the junction kept 16 bases outside the gene matches. This CDR3 region has 17 residues. CDR3 in DNA: TGTGCCACTTCCTCCAATCCGGGACAGGGATACAATCAGCCCCAGCATTTT. Its translation is CATSSNPGQGYNQPQHF.

The chain employs TRBV9 and TRBJ1-4; D unclear. V dropped 4 bases and J dropped 8 bases, with 15 bases sitting between them. Germline lookup yields CDR1 SGDLS and CDR2 YYNGEE. The CDR3 has 14 amino acids. The CDR3 is CASSPTGYGEKLFF. As DNA, the CDR3 is TGTGCCAGCAGCCCGACGGGTTACGGGGAAAAACTGTTTTTT. The variable domain in full, completed from reference TRBV9 and TRBJ1-4, reads DSGVTQTPKHLITATGQRVTLRCSPRSGDLSVYWYQQSLDQGLQFLIQYYNGEERAKGNILERFSAQQFPDLHSELNLSSLELGDSALYFCASSPTGYGEKLFFGSGTQLSVL.

The chain combines TRBV11-2 with TRBJ1-1; 7 bases map to TRBD1. This CDR3 region has 16 residues. The J segment lost 2 bases and the V segment lost 5 bases, leaving 11 bases of the junction unmatched. The V gene's germline CDR1 is SGHAT and CDR2 FQNNGV. The CDR3, as DNA: TGTGCCAGCAGCACCCCGACCGGGACAGTAAACACTGAAGCTTTCTTT. Translated: CASSTPTGTVNTEAFF.

V is TRBV5-4 and J is TRBJ2-5, with 7 bases matching TRBD2. Trimming cost V 4 bases and J 2 bases; bases outside gene matches: 11. There are 16 residues in the CDR3. The germline V gene has CDR1 SGHNT and CDR2 YYREEE (reference sequence). CDR3 bases: TGTGCCAGCAGCCCCGGTGTCGGGGGGAATCAAGAGACCCAGTACTTC. Amino acids: CASSPGVGGNQETQYF.

The rearrangement links TRBV7-8 to TRBJ1-2; 7 bases match TRBD1. The germline V gene encodes CDR1 SGHVS and CDR2 FQNEAQ. This CDR3 is 17 amino acids long. The V gene end was trimmed by 0 bases and the J gene end by 8 bases; junction bases not matched to a gene: 15. For the CDR3, the DNA is TGTGCCAGCAGCTTAGCCACGGGACCGCTTCAGGGGGAAGGCTACACCTTC. This codes for CASSLATGPLQGEGYTF.

The chain combines TRBV9 with TRBJ1-2; 10 bases align to TRBD1. V lost 0 bases, J lost 8 bases, and 7 bases stayed unmatched. CDR1 and CDR2 (germline): SGDLS, YYNGEE. The CDR3 runs 15 residues. CDR3 region: CASSVAGTGDEGYTF. The CDR3 DNA sequence: TGTGCCAGCAGCGTAGCCGGGACAGGGGATGAAGGCTACACCTTC.

This rearrangement joins TRBV2 to TRBJ2-7; 7 positions match TRBD2. This CDR3 has 14 amino acids. With V trimmed by 8 bases and J by 2 bases, 9 bases remained unmatched. Germline V gene data show CDR1 as SNHLY and CDR2 as FYNNEI. In nucleotides, the CDR3 is TGTGCCAGCCGGCCTCGGGCGGGGGCCTACGAGCAGTACTTC. Amino acids: CASRPRAGAYEQYF.

The chain combines TRBV4-3 with TRBJ1-4, with a weak D call TRBD1 (5 bases). The germline V gene has CDR1 LGHNA and CDR2 YSLEER. V lost 1 base and J lost 3, with 15 bases in between. The CDR3 consists of 17 residues. DNA for the CDR3: TGCGCCAGCAGCCAAGGATATGTGGGGCTAGCTAATGAAAAACTGTTTTTT. It is translated as CASSQGYVGLANEKLFF.

This chain connects TRBV10-2 to TRBJ2-3, with 10 bases lining up with TRBD2. CDR1 and CDR2 from the germline V gene are WSHSY and SAAADI. The V and J ends lost 2 bases and 3 bases, in that order; junction bases with no gene match: 5. This CDR3 is 16 amino acids long. The CDR3: CASSEPGLASTDTQYF. CDR3 sequence (DNA): TGCGCCAGCAGTGAGCCGGGACTAGCGTCAACAGATACGCAGTATTTT.

The chain recombines TRBV2 with TRBJ2-5, with a possible D match to TRBD2 (6 bases). CDR3 length equals 11 residues. Between the trimmed V and J ends, which lost 8 bases and 2 bases, there was a span of 6 bases. The V gene's germline CDR1 is SNHLY and CDR2 FYNNEI. The CDR3 nucleotides are TGTGCCAGCGGGACTCAAGAGACCCAGTACTTC. It specifies CASGTQETQYF.

This clone was counted between two and nine times. The genes are TRBV4-1 and TRBJ1-5; no definite D call. With 1 base removed from V and 2 bases from J, the gap between germline ends came to 9 bases. This CDR3 has 15 residues. Germline-derived CDR1 and CDR2 are MGHRA and YSYEKL. The CDR3 is CASSQVGRGNQPQHF. As DNA, the CDR3 is TGCGCCAGCAGCCAAGTAGGCCGGGGCAATCAGCCCCAGCATTTT.

V is TRBV11-3 and J is TRBJ2-1; 7 bases align to TRBD1. The ends lost 5 bases at V and 0 bases at J; junction bases unmatched: 4. The germline gives CDR1 SGHNT, CDR2 YENEEA. The CDR3 is 15 amino acids. CDR3 in DNA: TGTGCCAGCAGCCCCGGGGACAGCTCCTACAATGAGCAGTTCTTC. Translation gives CASSPGDSSYNEQFF.

J is TRBJ2-5 and V is TRBV11-2; D gene unclear. V was cut by 4 bases and J by 5 bases, with 17 bases left in between. This CDR3 is 15 amino acids long. Germline-derived CDR1 and CDR2 are SGHAT and FQNNGV. This CDR3 reads CASSYSISGSETQYF. CDR3 sequence (DNA): TGTGCCAGCAGCTACAGTATTTCAGGTTCGGAGACCCAGTACTTC.

This chain joins TRBV7-9 and TRBJ2-3, with TRBD2 matching over 7 bases. Germline V gives CDR1 SEHNR, CDR2 FQNEAQ (reference sequence). The CDR3 is 15 residues long. After removal of 5 bases from V and 2 bases from J, the junction contained 7 bases not matched to a gene. The CDR3 region has the DNA TGTGCCAGCAGCAAAGGGACTACTCCCACAGATACGCAGTATTTT. It translates to CASSKGTTPTDTQYF.

The chain combines TRBV6-5 with TRBJ1-2, with D unclear. In germline, CDR1 is MNHEY, CDR2 SVGAGI. The CDR3 totals 16 residues. V was clipped by 0 bases and J by 0 bases, with 11 bases between them. CDR3 sequence (DNA): TGTGCCAGCAGTTACTCGATGGGGAGAGCTAACTATGGCTACACCTTC. Translated, it gives CASSYSMGRANYGYTF.

The table lists this clone with a count of one. The chain carries TRBV12-5 and TRBJ2-5; D unresolved. This CDR3 is built from 13 residues. Trimming cost V 0 bases and J 4 bases, with 6 bases left between them. Germline V gene data show CDR1 as LGHNT and CDR2 as FRNRAP. CDR3 coding DNA: TGTGCTAGTGGTTTGGTACAAAGAGAGACCCAGTACTTC. Protein product: CASGLVQRETQYF. Full variable domain (missing parts from reference TRBV12-5 and TRBJ2-5): DARVTQTPRHKVTEMGQEVTMRCQPILGHNTVFWYRQTMMQGLELLAYFRNRAPLDDSGMPKDRFSAEMPDATLATLKIQPSEPRDSAVYFCASGLVQRETQYFGPGTRLLVL.

The V gene is TRBV7-9, the J gene TRBJ1-6; possible D gene TRBD1, 5 bases. Germline CDR1 is SEHNR and CDR2 is FQNEAQ (reference sequence). The germline V and J ends were trimmed by 4 bases and 10 bases, with 14 bases remaining between them. The CDR3 contains 14 residues. The CDR3 coding sequence is TGTGCCAGCAGCTCCAGGGTGGGAAACTCACCCCTCCACTTT. Its protein is CASSSRVGNSPLHF.

V usage is TRBV11-2 and J usage is TRBJ2-7; 7 bases are shared with TRBD1. V gave up 5 bases and J gave up 2 bases; unmatched junction bases: 9. The CDR3 is 15 residues long. Germline V gene sequence: CDR1 SGHAT, CDR2 FQNNGV. The CDR3 region is CASSPRGLDAYEQYF. The CDR3 DNA is TGTGCCAGCAGCCCCAGGGGGTTGGATGCCTACGAGCAGTACTTC.